These 21 T cell receptor beta chains came from one sample sequenced in a study of control samples from healthy donors and cancer patients. Generated by immunoSEQ multiplex PCR, the TCRdb table keeps only in-frame clones and is missing some. Of about 130,000 clones listed, over 85% were seen once; the top ten hold about 4%. The sample was blood. The receptors were gathered from a man aged 30 to 39 in good health.

The V and J genes are TRBV2 and TRBJ1-1; TRBD1 matches 7 bases. The V gene's germline CDR1 is SNHLY and CDR2 FYNNEI. The CDR3 is 15 residues long. V dropped 10 bases and J dropped 0; count of bases not matched to a gene: 11. This chain's CDR3 is CATGQEGFMNTEAFF. CDR3 nucleotide sequence: TGTGCCACCGGACAGGAGGGGTTCATGAACACTGAAGCTTTCTTT.

The rearrangement links TRBV28 to TRBJ1-6; D is possibly TRBD1 (5 bases). CDR3 length: 15 residues. Germline CDR1 MDHEN, CDR2 SYDVKM. Trimming stripped 6 bases from V and 0 bases from J, with 9 bases between. The CDR3 loop is CASRGEGSYNSPLHF. Here the CDR3 DNA reads TGTGCCAGCAGGGGGGAGGGCTCCTATAATTCACCCCTCCACTTT.

The CDR3 sequence is CATSRDLAGAFGNTIYF. The CDR3 DNA reads TGTGCCACCAGCAGAGATTTAGCCGGTGCGTTTGGAAACACCATATATTTT. V usage is TRBV15 and J usage is TRBJ1-3; D not certain. V shed 0 bases and J shed 3 bases, with 15 bases lying between them. The germline gives CDR1 LNHNV, CDR2 YYDKDF (reference sequence). This CDR3 has 17 residues.

The chain uses TRBV11-2 and TRBJ1-5; D not resolved. Germline values: CDR1 SGHAT, CDR2 FQNNGV. The V and J ends lost 1 base and 3 bases respectively, with 7 bases between them. The CDR3 loop spans 14 amino acids. DNA for the CDR3: TGTGCCAGCAGCTTAGTAGGTATCAATCAGCCCCAGCATTTT. It specifies CASSLVGINQPQHF.

This clone was observed once. The V and J genes are TRBV6-2 or TRBV6-3 and TRBJ1-3, with 7 bases matching TRBD1. The trim removed 2 bases at V and 2 bases at J, leaving 9 bases unmatched. From germline, CDR1 is MNHEY and CDR2 SVGEGT. The CDR3 covers 17 residues. CDR3: CASSYLGQFSAGNTIYF. CDR3 coding DNA: TGTGCCAGCAGTTACCTGGGACAGTTCTCCGCTGGAAACACCATATATTTT.

This clone has a handful of counts. The V gene is TRBV19, the J gene TRBJ1-2, with D unresolved. CDR3 length: 15 residues. Germline loops: CDR1 LNHDA, CDR2 SQIVND (reference sequence). V was trimmed by 0 bases and J by 2 bases, leaving 10 bases between them. CDR3 loop: CASSIDTWANYGYTF. The DNA for the CDR3 is TGTGCCAGTAGTATAGACACCTGGGCCAACTATGGCTACACCTTC.

This clone has just a few counts. This sequence joins TRBV6-4 and TRBJ2-2; possible D gene TRBD1, 5 bases. The ends were cut back, 4 bases at V and 3 bases at J, with 9 bases in the middle. CDR3 length equals 14 residues. The germline gives CDR1 MRHNA, CDR2 SNTAGT. CDR3 nucleotides: TGTGCCAGCAGTGCAGGGATGGACACCGGGGAGCTGTTTTTT. Translating it yields CASSAGMDTGELFF.

This chain connects TRBV7-6 to TRBJ1-2; no reliable D call. There are 16 residues in the CDR3. Germline V gene sequence: CDR1 SGHVS, CDR2 FNYEAQ. Trimming took 0 bases from V and 5 from J, leaving 16 bases between them. CDR3 nucleotide sequence: TGTGCCAGCAGCTTAGCGCCAGCCGGGGATTATTATGGCTACACCTTC. Translation gives CASSLAPAGDYYGYTF.

This clone was counted a single time. The genes are TRBV11-2 and TRBJ1-2, with a weak D call TRBD1 (6 bases). V dropped 5 bases and J dropped 8 bases, with 18 bases sitting between them. CDR3 length equals 14 residues. Germline-derived CDR1 and CDR2 are SGHAT and FQNNGV. CDR3 DNA sequence: TGTGCCAGCAGCCAGGGAGGAGGGGGAGCGGGCTACACCTTC. Protein sequence: CASSQGGGGAGYTF.

This clone was found a few times. The chain links TRBV10-3 to TRBJ2-7; 8 bases fit TRBD1. The CDR3 has 16 amino acids. Germline CDR1 and CDR2: ENHRY and SYGVKD. V lost 2 bases to trimming and J lost 7 bases; unmatched junction nucleotides: 13. The CDR3 nucleotides read TGTGCCATCAGTGAGGGTAGTCGGCAGGGGGCGAGAGAGCAGTACTTC. Translated: CAISEGSRQGAREQYF.

This chain uses TRBV3-1 (or the pseudogene TRBV3-2) with TRBJ2-3; D is uncertain. The length of the CDR3 is 16 residues. Germline CDR1 is LGHDT and CDR2 is YNNKEL (reference sequence). The ends were cut back, 0 bases at V and 1 base at J, with 11 bases in the middle. This CDR3 is CASSQDQWVGTDTQYF. Here the CDR3 DNA reads TGTGCCAGCAGCCAAGACCAGTGGGTAGGCACAGATACGCAGTATTTT.

On this clone itself: No conserved phenylalanine or tryptophan ends this CDR3, so it is likely a read error. No DNA is shown, since the ends of the CDR3 on it are uncertain; the CDR3 is the one TCRdb lists. V and J are TRBV7-2 and TRBJ2-3; whether TRBD2, the table's D call, matches the DNA was not checked. CDR1 and CDR2 (germline): SGHTA, FQGNSA. Both ends counted, the CDR3 spans 14 residues. The CDR3 here is CASSLLNGLAGAGI.

CDR3: CASSFGGPYNEQFF. In DNA, the CDR3 is TGTGCCAGCAGCTTTGGGGGTCCCTACAATGAGCAGTTCTTC. V gene TRBV7-9 combines with J gene TRBJ2-1, with D tentatively TRBD1 or TRBD2 (5 bases each). Trimming pared 3 bases from V and 2 bases from J, leaving 8 bases between. Looked up from germline, CDR1 is SEHNR and CDR2 is FQNEAQ (reference sequence). The CDR3 sequence is 14 residues long.

The chain has TRBV4-3 and TRBJ2-3, with no clear D. V was shortened by 0 bases and J by 6 bases, with 4 bases between the two germline ends. The CDR3 is 12 residues long. Looked up from germline, CDR1 is LGHNA and CDR2 is YSLEER. The CDR3 reads CASSQDRDTQYF. The CDR3 nucleotides read TGCGCCAGCAGCCAAGATCGCGATACGCAGTATTTT.

The rearrangement links TRBV9 to TRBJ2-1; 7 bases are a match to TRBD2. The germline V gene encodes CDR1 SGDLS and CDR2 YYNGEE. The ends lost 0 bases at V and 4 bases at J; junction bases unmatched: 7. CDR3 length: 16 amino acids. CDR3 protein: CASSVGLRGGYNEQFF. Written as DNA, the CDR3 is TGTGCCAGCAGCGTAGGGTTGCGCGGGGGTTACAATGAGCAGTTCTTC.

Turning to this clone: Other DNA sequences from this sample encode an identical CDR3 as well. The chain joins TRBV7-2 to TRBJ2-7; D is ambiguous. The CDR3 runs 13 residues. Germline CDR1 reads SGHTA; CDR2 reads FQGNSA. Trimming removed 1 base at V and 4 bases at J, with 8 bases between. DNA for the CDR3: TGTGCCAGCAGCTTAGGTGGTACTTACGAGCAGTACTTC. Its protein product is CASSLGGTYEQYF. The complete variable domain, with remaining parts taken from reference TRBV7-2 and TRBJ2-7, reads GAGVSQSPSNKVTEKGKDVELRCDPISGHTALYWYRQSLGQGLEFLIYFQGNSAPDKSGLPSDRFSAERTGGSVSTLTIQRTQQEDSAVYLCASSLGGTYEQYFGPGTRLTVT.

V and J are TRBV10-3 and TRBJ2-2; TRBD1 might be the D (6 bases). The CDR3 runs to 14 residues. Trimming removed 7 bases from V and 3 bases from J, with 12 bases in between. The germline CDR1 and CDR2 sequences are ENHRY and SYGVKD. The DNA for the CDR3 is TGTGCCATCATGGCTCAGGGGTACACCGGGGAGCTGTTTTTT. It codes for CAIMAQGYTGELFF.

The chain employs TRBV4-3 and TRBJ1-1; D not certain. Trimming removed 0 bases from V and 0 bases from J, with 11 bases in between. The CDR3 covers 16 residues. Germline lookup yields CDR1 LGHNA and CDR2 YSLEER. The CDR3 protein is CASSQDRSPMNTEAFF. As DNA, the CDR3 is TGCGCCAGCAGCCAAGACAGGTCACCCATGAACACTGAAGCTTTCTTT.

In nucleotides, the CDR3 is TGTGCCAGCAGTATGGACAGGGCCGGAAACACCATATATTTT. Residues: CASSMDRAGNTIYF. V gene TRBV6-1 combines with J gene TRBJ1-3; 8 bases match TRBD1. After removal of 5 bases from V and 4 bases from J, the junction contained 4 bases not matched to a gene. The germline V gene has CDR1 MNHNS and CDR2 SASEGT. The CDR3 extends over 14 amino acids.

The CDR3 is CASSLGAPYEQYF. CDR3 coding DNA: TGTGCCAGCAGTTTGGGGGCCCCCTACGAGCAGTACTTC. The rearrangement links TRBV28 to TRBJ2-7, with a weak D call TRBD1 (6 bases). The CDR3 runs to 13 residues. Trimming pared 3 bases from V and 2 bases from J, leaving 8 bases between. Germline CDR1 reads MDHEN; CDR2 reads SYDVKM.

This clone was counted a few times. The CDR3 region has the DNA TGTGCCAGCAGCGTAGCCGGGGACGAGCAGTACTTC. This translates into CASSVAGDEQYF. The genes are TRBV9 and TRBJ2-7, with a weak D call TRBD2 (5 bases). CDR3 length equals 12 residues. Trimming cost V 0 bases and J 5 bases, with 6 bases left between them. Germline V gene sequence: CDR1 SGDLS, CDR2 YYNGEE.